Listed here are 20 T cell receptor beta chains from one sample, sequenced in a study of regulatory T cells in long-lasting Graves disease. This sample's time point: newly diagnosed GD, antithyroid drugs for less than 3 months. From PBMCs, RNA was extracted and then used to make the TCR library. CDR3 regions were amplified by Arm-PCR using iRepertoire HTBI primers to build TCR beta libraries. From the multiplex PCR reads, TCRdb called clonotypes with MiXCR, one entry per CDR3 protein. Of around 250,000 distinct CDR3 sequences in the sample, around 17% were seen once. The specimen was peripheral blood mononuclear cells (PBMCs), collected at new diagnosis, from a patient treated with antithyroid drugs. These receptors were taken from a female donor with Graves disease.

This clonotype was detected many times. The gene calls are TRBV30 and TRBJ2-5; D assignment may be TRBD1 or TRBD2 (5 bases each). The germline gives CDR1 GTSNPN, CDR2 SVGIG (reference sequence). V lost 2 bases and J 4 bases, leaving 17 bases between the germline ends. This CDR3 spans 15 amino acids. The CDR3 here is CAWSPPPLGTETQYF. The CDR3 bases are TGTGCCTGGAGTCCGCCCCCTTTAGGGACAGAGACCCAGTACTTC.

A note on this clonotype: Being one base from a much bigger clone, this may be a read error. The J gene is TRBJ2-5, the V gene TRBV3-1; a weak D match, TRBD2 (5 bases). The CDR3 covers 15 residues. Germline V gives CDR1 LGHDT, CDR2 YNNKEL (reference sequence). V was cut by 8 bases and J by 5 bases, with 21 bases left in between. The CDR3 nucleotides read TGTGCCAGCTCACCACCGGCTAGCAGGTGGGAGACCCAGTACTTC. Translating gives CASSPPASRWETQYF.

This clonotype was observed at least ten times. J is TRBJ1-3 and V is TRBV7-8, with 7 bases that match TRBD1. Germline V gene lookup returns CDR1 SGHVS and CDR2 FQNEAQ. V trimming: 8 bases; J trimming: 5 bases; junction bases outside the gene matches: 15. The length of the CDR3 is 16 residues. For the CDR3, the DNA is TGTGCCAGCGCGACAATATACAGGGGAACGCGAAACACCATATATTTT. Translation: CASATIYRGTRNTIYF.

This clonotype was recorded many times. The CDR3 nucleotides read TGTGCCAGCAGCCCTCGAGGGGCTGAAGCTTTCTTT. Translating gives CASSPRGAEAFF. V usage is TRBV12-3 or TRBV12-4 and J usage is TRBJ1-1, with D possibly TRBD1 on 5 matching bases. The V end was cut by 6 bases, the J end by 6 bases, with 11 bases between. This CDR3 comprises 12 residues.

Comment on this clonotype: Just one base apart from a much larger clone, this may be a read error. The chain combines TRBV14 with TRBJ2-1, with D possibly being TRBD1 (5 bases). CDR1 SGHDN and CDR2 FVKESK come from the germline V gene. The CDR3 sequence is 13 residues long. The CDR3 here is CASSQGHRETLYF. DNA for the CDR3: TGTGCCAGCAGCCAGGGGCACCGAGAGACCCTGTACTTC.

V gene TRBV20-1 combines with J gene TRBJ1-2; TRBD1 agrees at 9 bases. Per germline, CDR1 DFQATT and CDR2 SNEGSKA (reference sequence). Trimming cost V 5 bases and J 4 bases; bases outside gene matches: 2. This CDR3 region has 12 residues. CDR3 region: CSALTGGYGYTF. The CDR3 DNA reads as TGCAGTGCTTTGACAGGGGGCTATGGCTACACCTTC.

The table lists this clonotype with a few counts. This chain connects TRBV19 to TRBJ2-2; 7 bases fit TRBD2. Germline values: CDR1 LNHDA, CDR2 SQIVND (reference sequence). The CDR3 has 14 amino acids. Losses at the gene ends were 5 bases for V and 2 bases for J; bases not matched to a gene: 2. This chain's CDR3 is CASSREANTGELFF. The CDR3 DNA reads TGTGCCAGTAGTCGGGAGGCCAACACCGGGGAGCTGTTTTTT.

The V gene is TRBV9, the J gene TRBJ2-5; D is undetermined. The germline V gene encodes CDR1 SGDLS and CDR2 YYNGEE. Trimming removed 0 bases at V and 1 base at J, with 4 bases between. The CDR3 totals 13 residues. The CDR3 DNA reads as TGTGCCAGCAGCGTAGGACGCCAAGAGACCCAGTACTTC. This translates into CASSVGRQETQYF.

There are many counts of this clonotype. The chain is built from TRBV10-3 and TRBJ1-1; TRBD1 matches at 8 bases. This CDR3 has 15 residues. V was pared by 5 bases and J by 5 bases, with 10 bases of the junction left unmatched. Per the germline V gene, CDR1 is ENHRY and CDR2 is SYGVKD. In DNA, the CDR3 is TGTGCCATCAGTTCGGACAGGGTGGTGAGGACTGAAGCTTTCTTT. Translating it yields CAISSDRVVRTEAFF.

This clonotype has a count of ten or more. V gene TRBV2 combines with J gene TRBJ2-4; 7 nucleotides agree with TRBD2. The CDR3 is made up of 14 amino acids. Germline values: CDR1 SNHLY, CDR2 FYNNEI. V lost 0 bases, J lost 9 bases, and 5 bases stayed unmatched. CDR3 sequence reads: CASSEATREGIQYF. CDR3 bases: TGTGCCAGCAGTGAAGCTACGAGGGAGGGCATTCAGTACTTC.

The chain joins TRBV5-6 to TRBJ1-2; D is undetermined. The germline CDR1 and CDR2 sequences are SGHDT and YYEEEE. The V end was cut by 3 bases, the J end by 8 bases, with 11 bases between. The CDR3 has 12 residues. The CDR3: CASSSPVGGYTF. The CDR3 DNA reads TGTGCCAGCAGCTCACCGGTCGGGGGCTACACCTTC.

This clonotype was counted ten times or more. This chain joins TRBV27 and TRBJ1-1, with a tentative D call TRBD1 (6 bases). Germline V lookup: CDR1 MNHEY, CDR2 SMNVEV (reference sequence). The CDR3 extends over 15 amino acids. V was clipped by 8 bases and J by 2 bases, with 18 bases between them. The CDR3 DNA reads as TGTGCCAGCGGCTCCCTCGGGACACTTAACACTGAAGCTTTCTTT. Translating gives CASGSLGTLNTEAFF.

The table lists this clonotype with a few counts. The genes are TRBV12-3 or TRBV12-4 and TRBJ2-1, with a weak D call TRBD2 (6 bases). This CDR3 spans 13 amino acids. Trimming took off 8 bases at V and 6 bases at J, with 14 bases between the two ends. The CDR3 DNA sequence: TGTGCCAGCCCGGCGGGTAGCGGCAATGAGCAGTTCTTC. Its translation: CASPAGSGNEQFF.

This clonotype came up many times. This rearrangement joins TRBV24-1 to TRBJ2-2; no clear D gene. CDR3 length: 13 amino acids. Germline V CDR1 and CDR2: KGHDR, SFDVKD. The V gene lost 4 bases and the J gene lost 5 bases, with 7 bases spanning the gap. As DNA, the CDR3 is TGTGCCACCAGTGAATATAATACCGGGGAGCTGTTTTTT. The encoded protein is CATSEYNTGELFF.

This clonotype showed up many times. The rearrangement joins TRBV5-1 to TRBJ2-6; D ambiguous. The CDR3 totals 15 residues. The germline gives CDR1 SGHRS, CDR2 YFSETQ. V lost 2 bases and J lost 4, with 10 bases in between. The CDR3 DNA reads as TGCGCCAGCAGCTTTGAAGGATACGGGGCCAACGTCCTGACTTTC. Translation gives CASSFEGYGANVLTF.

This chain joins TRBV6-1 and TRBJ1-1, with a tentative D call TRBD1 (6 bases). Germline lookup yields CDR1 MNHNS and CDR2 SASEGT. Trimming shortened V by 3 bases and J by 6 bases, and 14 bases separated the two germline ends. The CDR3 spans 14 residues. CDR3 bases: TGTGCCAGCAGTGAGGATCCGGGGGCCGCTGAAGCTTTCTTT. Translated, it gives CASSEDPGAAEAFF.

The chain combines TRBV5-4 with TRBJ2-7; 10 bases align to TRBD2. This CDR3 region has 14 residues. CDR1 and CDR2 from the germline V gene are SGHNT and YYREEE (reference sequence). The J segment lost 2 bases and the V segment lost 4 bases, leaving 3 bases of the junction unmatched. The CDR3 region is CASSSGLAAYEQYF. The CDR3 nucleotides read TGTGCCAGCAGCAGTGGACTAGCGGCCTACGAGCAGTACTTC.

With regard to this clonotype: A much bigger clone sits one base away, suggesting this may be a read error. V and J are TRBV20-1 and TRBJ2-5, with 7 bases fitting TRBD2. Germline CDR1 reads DFQATT; CDR2 reads SNEGSKA (reference sequence). The CDR3 spans 13 residues. CDR3 bases: TGCAGTGCTAGAGTCGGGAGGCCAGAGACCCAGTGCTTC. It specifies CSARVGRPETQCF.

At least ten counts were recorded for this clonotype. The chain carries TRBV13 and TRBJ1-5, with TRBD1 matching 7 bases. V dropped 3 bases and J dropped 0; count of bases not matched to a gene: 8. This CDR3 is built from 17 residues. Germline V gene lookup returns CDR1 PRHDT and CDR2 FYEKMQ (reference sequence). The CDR3 protein is CASSLRRPGGSNQPQHF. DNA of the CDR3: TGTGCCAGCAGCTTGCGCCGCCCAGGGGGTAGCAATCAGCCCCAGCATTTT. Using reference TRBV13 and TRBJ1-5 for the parts outside the CDR3, the full variable domain is AAGVIQSPRHLIKEKRETATLKCYPIPRHDTVYWYQQGPGQDPQFLISFYEKMQSDKGSIPDRFSAQQFSDYHSELNMSSLELGDSALYFCASSLRRPGGSNQPQHFGDGTRLSIL.

This clonotype turned up a few times. This chain joins TRBV10-3 and TRBJ2-3; D remains ambiguous. Germline V gene lookup returns CDR1 ENHRY and CDR2 SYGVKD. Trimming took 2 bases from V and 0 from J, leaving 9 bases between them. The CDR3 contains 15 residues. The CDR3 DNA sequence: TGTGCCATCAGTGAGGGTGGGCCTAGCACAGATACGCAGTATTTT. Amino acids: CAISEGGPSTDTQYF.